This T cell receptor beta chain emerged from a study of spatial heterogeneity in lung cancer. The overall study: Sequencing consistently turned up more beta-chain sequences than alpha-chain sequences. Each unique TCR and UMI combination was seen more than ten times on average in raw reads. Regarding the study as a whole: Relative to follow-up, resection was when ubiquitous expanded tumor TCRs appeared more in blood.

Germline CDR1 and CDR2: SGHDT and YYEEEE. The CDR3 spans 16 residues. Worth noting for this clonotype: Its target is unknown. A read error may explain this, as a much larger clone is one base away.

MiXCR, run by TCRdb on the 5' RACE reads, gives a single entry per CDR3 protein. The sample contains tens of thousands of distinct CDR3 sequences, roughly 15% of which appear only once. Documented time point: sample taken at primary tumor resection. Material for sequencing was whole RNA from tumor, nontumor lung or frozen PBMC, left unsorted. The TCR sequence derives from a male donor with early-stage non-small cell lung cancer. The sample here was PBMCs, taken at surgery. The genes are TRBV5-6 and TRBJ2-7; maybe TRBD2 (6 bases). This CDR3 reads CVSSLIAGPLTYEQYF. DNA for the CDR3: TGTGTCAGCAGCTTGATTGCGGGACCCCTAACTTACGAGCAGTACTTC.